These 28 T cell receptor beta chains originate from one sample sequenced in a study of neurological immune-mediated disorders. MiXCR was run by TCRdb on the 5' RACE reads, yielding one entry per CDR3 protein. This sample carries more than 75,000 distinct CDR3 sequences, about 4.3% of them seen once, and the ten largest clones take less than 7.5%. Time point reported: longitudinal time-point 3. Material: PBMCs. The receptors come from a woman aged 55-69 years with multiple sclerosis.

There are many counts of this clonotype. The chain couples TRBV6-4 to TRBJ2-1, with 11 bases matching TRBD1. The length of the CDR3 is 14 residues. With 6 bases clipped from V and 6 bases from J, the junction kept 4 bases outside the gene matches. Germline V gives CDR1 MRHNA, CDR2 SNTAGT. The CDR3 sequence is CASSSGTGGNEQFF. DNA for the CDR3: TGTGCCAGCAGCTCCGGGACAGGGGGCAATGAGCAGTTCTTC.

V usage is TRBV29-1 and J usage is TRBJ1-5; D unresolved. From germline, CDR1 is SQVTM and CDR2 ANQGSEA. This CDR3 region has 14 residues. Trimming removed 4 bases at V and 4 bases at J, with 14 bases between. The DNA for the CDR3 is TGCAGCGTTGGGGTGGGCATTTCAAATCAGCCCCAGCATTTT. It is translated as CSVGVGISNQPQHF.

This clonotype has a count of ten or more. The chain has TRBV24-1 and TRBJ2-1; 8 bases align to TRBD1. The CDR3 has 13 amino acids. The junction had 7 bases not matched to a gene; V was cut back by 10 bases and J by 6 bases. Per the germline V gene, CDR1 is KGHDR and CDR2 is SFDVKD. The CDR3 DNA follows: TGTGCCACTGGGGGACAGGTGGGCAATGAGCAGTTCTTC. Its protein is CATGGQVGNEQFF.

This clonotype was detected only a few times. The J gene is TRBJ2-7, the V gene TRBV28; D is unresolved. CDR3 length: 12 residues. CDR1 MDHEN and CDR2 SYDVKM come from the germline V gene. V shed 2 bases and J shed 4 bases, with 6 bases lying between them. The CDR3 here is CASSLKGYEQYF. CDR3 coding DNA: TGTGCCAGCAGTTTAAAGGGATACGAGCAGTACTTC.

This clonotype was seen at least ten times. This sequence joins TRBV5-1 and TRBJ1-1; D unresolved. The CDR3 totals 11 residues. Germline-derived CDR1 and CDR2 are SGHRS and YFSETQ. The germline V and J ends were trimmed by 4 bases and 5 bases, with 6 bases remaining between them. CDR3 coding DNA: TGCGCCAGCAGCCTAGCGACTGAAGCTTTCTTT. It specifies CASSLATEAFF. The entire variable domain, with the rest obtained from reference TRBV5-1 and TRBJ1-1, is as follows: KAGVTQTPRYLIKTRGQQVTLSCSPISGHRSVSWYQQTPGQGLQFLFEYFSETQRNKGNFPGRFSGRQFSNSRSEMNVSTLELGDSALYLCASSLATEAFFGQGTRLTVV.

This clonotype was recorded at least ten times. CDR3 sequence reads: CASSQDRGGSYGYTF. The CDR3 bases are TGTGCCAGCAGCCAGGACCGTGGTGGTAGCTATGGCTACACCTTC. The genes are TRBV14 and TRBJ1-2, with D unclear. The V end lost 3 bases, the J end lost 4 bases, and 15 bases lay between the germline ends. The germline CDR1 and CDR2 sequences are SGHDN and FVKESK. This CDR3 has 15 residues.

This clonotype was detected ten times or more. This chain joins TRBV28 and TRBJ2-5, with TRBD2 matching 8 bases. Per the germline V gene, CDR1 is MDHEN and CDR2 is SYDVKM. The CDR3 totals 15 residues. Losses at the gene ends were 6 bases for V and 0 bases for J; bases not matched to a gene: 6. CDR3 protein: CASSGGAVYQETQYF. CDR3 coding DNA: TGTGCCAGCAGCGGGGGGGCCGTCTACCAAGAGACCCAGTACTTC.

This clonotype was seen repeatedly, ten times or more. The chain is built from TRBV7-9 and TRBJ2-6; 9 positions match TRBD1. The V segment lost 3 bases and the J segment 0 bases; nucleotides outside the gene matches: 3. The germline CDR1 and CDR2 sequences are SEHNR and FQNEAQ (reference sequence). The CDR3 sequence is 17 residues long. CDR3: CASSFGTGISGANVLTF. CDR3 nucleotides: TGTGCCAGCAGCTTCGGGACAGGGATCTCTGGGGCCAACGTCCTGACTTTC.

This clonotype was observed at least ten times. This chain joins TRBV5-1 and TRBJ1-1, with D perhaps matching TRBD1 (6 bases). Germline assignment: CDR1 SGHRS and CDR2 YFSETQ. Trimming took off 2 bases at V and 10 bases at J, with 15 bases between the two ends. The CDR3 totals 13 residues. As DNA, the CDR3 is TGCGCCAGCAGCTTAGGGGGGCCGGGGAGAGCTTTCTTT. Residues: CASSLGGPGRAFF.

This clonotype was counted ten times or more. A much more abundant neighbour one base away suggests this may be a read error. The chain joins TRBV3-1 to TRBJ2-7, with a tentative D call TRBD2 (5 bases). Germline CDR1 LGHDT, CDR2 YNNKEL (reference sequence). CDR3 length equals 13 residues. CDR3 in amino acids: CVSSGGGSYEQYF. In nucleotides, the CDR3 is TGTGTCAGCAGCGGCGGAGGCTCCTACGAGCAGTACTTC.

This clonotype occurred many times. The chain employs TRBV18 and TRBJ2-6; maybe TRBD1 (6 bases). V was clipped by 3 bases and J by 4 bases, with 16 bases between them. The length of the CDR3 is 17 residues. From germline, CDR1 is KGHSH and CDR2 LQKENI. CDR3 coding DNA: TGTGCCAGCTCACCGAAACCTCAGGGGACCGGGGCCAACGTCCTGACTTTC. This sequence encodes CASSPKPQGTGANVLTF.

The table lists this clonotype with many counts. The V and J genes are TRBV11-2 and TRBJ2-7; perhaps TRBD1 as D (5 bases). The germline CDR1 and CDR2 sequences are SGHAT and FQNNGV. V gave up 1 base and J gave up 3 bases, with 10 bases separating them. The CDR3 contains 14 residues. The CDR3 DNA reads as TGTGCCAGCAGCTTAGTCCAGGACAACTACGAGCAGTACTTC. It translates to CASSLVQDNYEQYF.

This clonotype was seen repeatedly, ten times or more. The chain links TRBV5-1 to TRBJ2-5; TRBD1 is a possible D gene (6 bases). The germline V and J ends were trimmed by 3 bases and 5 bases, with 11 bases remaining between them. The CDR3 is 13 amino acids. Germline CDR1 reads SGHRS; CDR2 reads YFSETQ. The CDR3 loop reads CASSSGVGETQYF. The DNA for the CDR3 is TGCGCCAGCAGCTCAGGGGTCGGGGAGACCCAGTACTTC. Full variable domain (outside the CDR3, taken from reference TRBV5-1 and TRBJ2-5): KAGVTQTPRYLIKTRGQQVTLSCSPISGHRSVSWYQQTPGQGLQFLFEYFSETQRNKGNFPGRFSGRQFSNSRSEMNVSTLELGDSALYLCASSSGVGETQYFGPGTRLLVL.

This clonotype was seen repeatedly, ten times or more. This chain's CDR3 is CASRMAPSQDTQYF. For the CDR3, the DNA is TGTGCCAGCAGGATGGCCCCGTCCCAAGATACGCAGTATTTT. V is TRBV6-1 and J is TRBJ2-3; D unclear. Deletions cut 6 bases from V and 5 bases from J, with 15 bases between. The V gene's germline CDR1 is MNHNS and CDR2 SASEGT. The CDR3 consists of 14 residues.

This clonotype was observed at least ten times. This CDR3 is CASSLGYIEGYNEQFF. The CDR3 DNA sequence: TGCGCCAGCAGCTTGGGGTACATCGAAGGCTACAATGAGCAGTTCTTC. The V call is TRBV5-1, the J call TRBJ2-1; no firm D call. Trimming cost V 0 bases and J 3 bases, with 13 bases left between them. This CDR3 spans 16 amino acids. CDR1 is SGHRS and CDR2 is YFSETQ in the germline V gene.

This clonotype was seen ten or more times. The rearrangement links TRBV24-1 to TRBJ1-5, with D tentatively TRBD1 (6 bases). Germline V gene sequence: CDR1 KGHDR, CDR2 SFDVKD. The CDR3 runs 11 residues. The CDR3 bases are TGTGGGCACACAGGGAATCAGCCCCAGCATTTT. It specifies CGHTGNQPQHF.

This clonotype was picked up many times. This rearrangement joins TRBV6-5 to TRBJ1-2; weak D call: TRBD1 (5 bases). The CDR3 totals 15 residues. Trimming stripped 4 bases from V and 0 bases from J, with 12 bases between. The V gene's germline CDR1 is MNHEY and CDR2 SVGAGI. The CDR3 bases are TGTGCCAGCAGTTTGGGGGGAGGCACTAACTATGGCTACACCTTC. It codes for CASSLGGGTNYGYTF.

This clonotype was observed many times. CDR3 sequence: CASSPTGLLGQYF. The CDR3 DNA reads as TGTGCCAGCAGTCCGACGGGCCTTTTGGGGCAGTACTTC. J is TRBJ2-7 and V is TRBV2; D is undetermined. Germline CDR1 is SNHLY and CDR2 is FYNNEI. The CDR3 runs 13 residues. Trimming removed 5 bases at V and 9 bases at J, with 17 bases between.

The sample holds many counts of this clonotype. V and J are TRBV7-9 and TRBJ1-3; D possibly corresponds to TRBD1 (6 bases). The CDR3 totals 15 residues. Trimming shortened V by 5 bases and J by 4 bases, and 15 bases separated the two germline ends. CDR1 and CDR2 from the germline V gene are SEHNR and FQNEAQ (reference sequence). For the CDR3, the DNA is TGTGCCAGCAGCATGGTTACAGGGCTGGGAAACACCATATATTTT. Translation gives CASSMVTGLGNTIYF.

This clonotype was observed a few times. This rearrangement joins TRBV5-1 to TRBJ2-2, with D perhaps TRBD1 (5 bases). This CDR3 has 14 residues. Trimming removed 0 bases at V and 7 bases at J, with 10 bases between. Germline CDR1 reads SGHRS; CDR2 reads YFSETQ. CDR3 DNA sequence: TGCGCCAGCAGCTTGGTTCAGGGTATCGGGGAGCTGTTTTTT. This gives the protein CASSLVQGIGELFF.

This clonotype was counted ten times or more. The chain has TRBV12-3 or TRBV12-4 and TRBJ2-3, with TRBD2 matching 10 bases. CDR3 length: 15 amino acids. J lost 0 bases, V lost 6 bases, and 3 bases had no gene match. The CDR3 region has the DNA TGTGCCAGCAGCAAACTAGCGGGGAGCACAGATACGCAGTATTTT. Translating gives CASSKLAGSTDTQYF.

This clonotype was recorded many times. This chain joins TRBV6-1 and TRBJ1-3, with 8 bases identical to TRBD1. The germline V gene has CDR1 MNHNS and CDR2 SASEGT. Unmatched junction bases numbered 1, after V lost 3 bases and J lost 3 bases. The CDR3 extends over 14 amino acids. The CDR3 sequence is CASSDGQGGNTIYF. The CDR3 DNA reads as TGTGCCAGCAGTGACGGACAGGGTGGAAACACCATATATTTT.

This clonotype was seen many times. The chain uses TRBV20-1 and TRBJ2-4; D gene uncertain. CDR3 length equals 14 residues. V lost 6 bases and J 0 bases, leaving 12 bases between the germline ends. Per the germline V gene, CDR1 is DFQATT and CDR2 is SNEGSKA (reference sequence). The CDR3 DNA is TGCAGTGCCGGCTTGTCCCTAGCCAAAAACATTCAGTACTTC. Protein sequence: CSAGLSLAKNIQYF.

In this sample, this clonotype turned up many times. The CDR3 loop reads CASSLSGRITGELFF. In DNA form, the CDR3 reads TGTGCCAGCAGCCTTTCGGGACGGATTACCGGGGAGCTGTTTTTT. The chain recombines TRBV5-6 with TRBJ2-2; the D gene could be TRBD1 or TRBD2 (5 bases each). Germline CDR1 and CDR2: SGHDT and YYEEEE. Trimming took 4 bases from V and 5 from J, leaving 15 bases between them. The CDR3 covers 15 residues. Based on the CDR3 plus reference TRBV5-6 and TRBJ2-2, the full variable domain is DAGVTQSPTHLIKTRGQQVTLRCSPKSGHDTVSWYQQALGQGPQFIFQYYEEEERQRGNFPDRFSGHQFPNYSSELNVNALLLGDSALYLCASSLSGRITGELFFGEGSRLTVL.

This clonotype was observed at least ten times. The chain combines TRBV20-1 with TRBJ2-1; TRBD2 matches 12 bases. CDR1 and CDR2 from the germline V gene are DFQATT and SNEGSKA (reference sequence). Trimming cost V 6 bases and J 0 bases; bases outside gene matches: 6. The CDR3 totals 16 residues. CDR3: CSAILAGGSSYNEQFF. CDR3 nucleotide sequence: TGCAGTGCCATACTAGCGGGGGGTTCCTCCTACAATGAGCAGTTCTTC.

Many counts were recorded for this clonotype. The chain joins TRBV7-9 to TRBJ2-1; D may be TRBD2 (6 bases). The CDR3 is 16 residues long. V lost 0 bases to trimming and J lost 4 bases, with 13 bases between them. Germline CDR1 SEHNR, CDR2 FQNEAQ (reference sequence). CDR3 bases: TGTGCCAGCAGCTTAGCGGGGGGACCCCAATACAATGAGCAGTTCTTC. This sequence encodes CASSLAGGPQYNEQFF. Full variable domain (remainder filled in from reference TRBV7-9 and TRBJ2-1): DTGVSQNPRHKITKRGQNVTFRCDPISEHNRLYWYRQTLGQGPEFLTYFQNEAQLEKSRLLSDRFSAERPKGSFSTLEIQRTEQGDSAMYLCASSLAGGPQYNEQFFGPGTRLTVL.

This clonotype was detected ten times or more. The V and J genes are TRBV18 and TRBJ2-4; D is possibly TRBD2 (6 bases). Germline CDR1 KGHSH, CDR2 LQKENI. V lost 0 bases, J lost 3 bases, and 9 bases lay in between. The CDR3 extends over 15 amino acids. The CDR3 nucleotides read TGTGCCAGCTCACCACCGGCGGGAATCAAAAACATTCAGTACTTC. This encodes CASSPPAGIKNIQYF. Filled out from reference TRBV18 and TRBJ2-4, the complete variable domain reads NAGVMQNPRHLVRRRGQEARLRCSPMKGHSHVYWYRQLPEEGLKFMVYLQKENIIDESGMPKERFSAEFPKEGPSILRIQQVVRGDSAAYFCASSPPAGIKNIQYFGAGTRLSVL.

This clonotype was recorded at least ten times. The chain couples TRBV5-5 to TRBJ1-4, with D perhaps matching TRBD1 (6 bases). CDR1 is SGHKS and CDR2 is YYEKEE in the germline V gene (reference sequence). The CDR3 has 15 residues. Trimming shortened V by 1 base and J by 8 bases, and 15 bases separated the two germline ends. The DNA of the CDR3 is TGTGCCAGCAGCTTGAATCTGGGGGCGAGCGAAAAACTGTTTTTT. As protein: CASSLNLGASEKLFF.